The clone carrying this T cell receptor (beta chain) was recorded only once. This sample is drawn from a study of T cell changes during pregnancy in multiple sclerosis. CDR1 and CDR2 from the germline V gene are ENHRY and SYGVKD. V was clipped by 3 bases and J by 5 bases; unmatched bases: 5. The CDR3 runs to 14 residues. Produced via immunoSEQ multiplex PCR; TCRdb's table is partial and in-frame only. The sample lists around 36,000 clones; 90% to 95% were seen once. Sample: CD8+ T cells from peripheral blood mononuclear cells, taken before pregnancy. J is TRBJ2-3 and V is TRBV10-3, with TRBD1 matching 7 bases. This sequence was found in a female donor with multiple sclerosis, enrolled in a pregnancy study. The CDR3 DNA reads as TGTGCCATCAGTGACACAGGGGTAGAAGATACGCAGTATTTT. Translated, it gives CAISDTGVEDTQYF.